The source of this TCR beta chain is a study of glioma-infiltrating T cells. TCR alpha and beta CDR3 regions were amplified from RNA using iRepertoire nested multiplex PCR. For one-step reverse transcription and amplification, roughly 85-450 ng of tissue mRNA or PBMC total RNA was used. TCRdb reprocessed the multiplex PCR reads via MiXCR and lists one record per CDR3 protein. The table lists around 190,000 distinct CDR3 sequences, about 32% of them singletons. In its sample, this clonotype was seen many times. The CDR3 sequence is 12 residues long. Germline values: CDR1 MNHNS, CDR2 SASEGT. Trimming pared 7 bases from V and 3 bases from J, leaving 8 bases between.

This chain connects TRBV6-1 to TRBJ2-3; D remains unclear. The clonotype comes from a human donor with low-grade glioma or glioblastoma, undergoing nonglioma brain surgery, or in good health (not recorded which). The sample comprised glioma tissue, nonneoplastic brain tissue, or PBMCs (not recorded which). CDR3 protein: CASIGVTDTQYF. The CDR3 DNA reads TGTGCCAGCATTGGGGTGACAGATACGCAGTATTTT.